The clone carrying this TCR beta chain appeared a few times. The sample's time point: after trial treatment. Treatment noted: LDRT plus nivolumab, ipilimumab, low-dose cyclophosphamide and aspirin (RACIN trial). Treatment of the donors consisted of nivolumab and ipilimumab (plus aspirin, low-dose cyclophosphamide and low-dose radiotherapy). This sample was taken from a study of low-dose radiotherapy and immunotherapy resistance in tumors. For the study at large: Cohort 1 was given 0.5 Gy per fraction every 2 weeks, for 6.5 Gy total. Aspirin 300 mg, taken orally and daily, was given to patients for four cycles from cycle 1 day 1.

TRAV- and TRBV-specific primers primed first-strand cDNA, covering alpha and beta chains. For amplifying TCRs, the PCR ran for approximately 18 cycles with Phusion, which was used together with a constant-region primer and the adapter on the V primers. MiXCR, applied by TCRdb to the reads, yields one record per CDR3 protein. The sample holds under 90,000 distinct CDR3 sequences, about a sixth seen once. Germline V gene lookup returns CDR1 MNHNS and CDR2 SASEGT. This CDR3 comprises 16 residues. V shed 6 bases, J shed 0 bases, and the junction held 8 bases outside the gene matches. This chain joins TRBV6-1 and TRBJ2-1, with TRBD2 matching 7 bases. The source was PBMCs, collected after low-dose radiotherapy plus immunotherapy. The clonotype comes from a male donor with prostate cancer. The CDR3 spells CASRRESSGSYNEQFF. In nucleotides, the CDR3 is TGTGCCAGCAGACGAGAATCTAGCGGCTCCTACAATGAGCAGTTCTTC.